Below, 14 T cell receptor beta chains from the same sample are listed, as sequenced in a study of OX40 agonist ivuxolimab in advanced cancers. Produced via immunoSEQ multiplex PCR; TCRdb's table is partial and in-frame only. This sample has approximately 25,000 clones, with around 79% found just once. The sample in question was CD4+ or CD8+ T cells sorted from blood, obtained in a trial of the OX40 agonist ivuxolimab. The receptor set was obtained from an adult with an advanced solid tumor such as melanoma, head and neck, liver or kidney cancer.

The chain links TRBV10-3 to TRBJ2-5; D gene uncertain. V lost 0 bases and J lost 1, with 12 bases in between. The V gene's germline CDR1 is ENHRY and CDR2 SYGVKD. This CDR3 region has 16 residues. The CDR3, as DNA: TGTGCCATCAGTGAGTCGTCATCCGGGTTCCAAGAGACCCAGTACTTC. It specifies CAISESSSGFQETQYF.

The rearrangement links TRBV5-3 to TRBJ2-2; D may be TRBD1 (6 bases). TRBV5-3 is an ORF for which the function is uncertain. The V end lost 8 bases, the J end lost 5 bases, and 16 bases lay between the germline ends. The CDR3 is 14 residues long. CDR3 bases: TGTGCCAGCGGAACAGGGTATACGACCGGGGAGCTGTTTTTT. Its protein is CASGTGYTTGELFF.

The chain is built from TRBV7-3 and TRBJ2-1; 16 bases map to TRBD2. The V segment lost 5 bases and the J segment 8 bases; nucleotides outside the gene matches: 12. The CDR3 has 18 amino acids. Germline V gene lookup returns CDR1 SGHTA and CDR2 FQGTGA. This CDR3 is CASSLQTGLAGGPYEQFF. The CDR3 bases are TGTGCCAGCAGCCTTCAGACGGGACTAGCGGGAGGGCCGTATGAGCAGTTCTTC.

The V and J genes are TRBV5-1 and TRBJ2-1; no firm D call. Looked up from germline, CDR1 is SGHRS and CDR2 is YFSETQ. This CDR3 is built from 13 residues. The germline V and J ends were trimmed by 0 bases and 4 bases, with 5 bases remaining between them. CDR3 amino acids: CASSLAVYNEQFF. The CDR3 DNA reads TGCGCCAGCAGCTTGGCCGTATACAATGAGCAGTTCTTC.

The chain employs TRBV29-1 and TRBJ1-2, with D unresolved. V was clipped by 3 bases and J by 4 bases, with 12 bases between them. Germline V gene data show CDR1 as SQVTM and CDR2 as ANQGSEA. The CDR3 has 13 amino acids. The DNA for the CDR3 is TGCAGCGTTGATTCGGGGTACGGCTATGGCTACACCTTC. It specifies CSVDSGYGYGYTF.

V gene TRBV5-6 combines with J gene TRBJ1-4, with D maybe TRBD1 (5 bases). Trimming removed 4 bases at V and 8 bases at J, with 15 bases between. This CDR3 region has 14 residues. In germline, CDR1 is SGHDT, CDR2 YYEEEE. The CDR3 region is CASSLAGKGEKLFF. The CDR3 DNA reads TGTGCCAGCAGCCTAGCAGGGAAGGGAGAAAAACTGTTTTTT.

This clone was detected a few times. V and J are TRBV11-3 and TRBJ2-1; the match to TRBD2 covers 7 bases. The CDR3 contains 15 residues. Germline CDR1 is SGHNT and CDR2 is YENEEA. The J segment lost 9 bases and the V segment lost 0 bases, leaving 8 bases of the junction unmatched. In nucleotides, the CDR3 is TGTGCCAGCAGCTTAGACACAGTGGGGAGGGGTGAGCAGTTCTTC. The encoded protein is CASSLDTVGRGEQFF.

The chain uses TRBV27 and TRBJ2-7, with D hard to call. Germline CDR1 is MNHEY and CDR2 is SMNVEV (reference sequence). CDR3 length: 13 residues. V gave up 6 bases and J gave up 3 bases, with 12 bases separating them. For the CDR3, the DNA is TGTGCCAGCAGCGCCGGGTTCATCTACGAGCAGTACTTC. Encoded protein: CASSAGFIYEQYF.

The chain couples TRBV10-2 to TRBJ2-3, with D unclear. The V gene's germline CDR1 is WSHSY and CDR2 SAAADI. V lost 5 bases and J 6 bases, leaving 15 bases between the germline ends. The CDR3 is made up of 14 amino acids. CDR3 residues: CASSSGRLLDTQYF. CDR3 coding DNA: TGCGCCAGCAGTTCCGGACGGCTACTGGATACGCAGTATTTT.

This chain connects TRBV19 to TRBJ1-5; 10 bases are a match to TRBD1. The ends lost 5 bases at V and 5 bases at J; junction bases unmatched: 6. The CDR3 totals 15 residues. Germline-derived CDR1 and CDR2 are LNHDA and SQIVND (reference sequence). This CDR3 reads CASSYLGQGDQPQHF. CDR3 coding DNA: TGTGCCAGTAGTTACCTTGGACAGGGGGATCAGCCCCAGCATTTT. Combining the CDR3 with reference TRBV19 and TRBJ1-5 gives the whole variable domain DGGITQSPKYLFRKEGQNVTLSCEQNLNHDAMYWYRQDPGQGLRLIYYSQIVNDFQKGDIAEGYSVSREKKESFPLTVTSAQKNPTAFYLCASSYLGQGDQPQHFGDGTRLSIL.

This clone was counted once. The chain carries TRBV21-1 and TRBJ2-5. TRBV21-1 is a pseudogene locus. The CDR3 spans 15 residues. DNA of the CDR3: TGTGCCAGCAGCACTAAACTAGGGGTTTATGAGACCCAGTACTTC. Its translation: CASSTKLGVYETQYF.

This clone occurred a few times. The J gene is TRBJ2-7, the V gene TRBV6-1, with TRBD2 matching 9 bases. V dropped 6 bases and J dropped 0; count of bases not matched to a gene: 6. Germline assignment: CDR1 MNHNS and CDR2 SASEGT. The CDR3 runs 15 residues. CDR3 sequence: CASRVEAGGSYEQYF. In DNA form, the CDR3 reads TGTGCCAGCAGGGTGGAAGCGGGAGGCTCCTACGAGCAGTACTTC.

The chain uses TRBV6-5 and TRBJ2-7; no clear D gene. Between the trimmed V and J ends, which lost 6 bases and 5 bases, there was a span of 11 bases. This CDR3 has 12 amino acids. Germline CDR1 is MNHEY and CDR2 is SVGAGI. CDR3 DNA sequence: TGTGCCAGCAGAAGGGTATCCGACGAGCAGTACTTC. Its translation: CASRRVSDEQYF.

V gene TRBV4-2 combines with J gene TRBJ1-4, with D perhaps matching TRBD1 (5 bases). With 0 bases removed from V and 6 bases from J, the gap between germline ends came to 11 bases. Germline V gene sequence: CDR1 LGHNA, CDR2 YNFKEQ. The CDR3 is 15 residues long. For the CDR3, the DNA is TGTGCCAGCAGCCAAGACGGCAGGGTTTATGAAAAACTGTTTTTT. Encoded protein: CASSQDGRVYEKLFF.